This T cell receptor beta chain was identified during a study of cytomegalovirus exposure and HLA in healthy donors. Worth noting for this clone: At one boundary the junction diverges from the germline segment, which might be a read error.

Data came from immunoSEQ multiplex PCR; TCRdb stores just in-frame clones and leaves some out. Of around 260,000 clones detected, roughly 91% appear once; the ten largest clones hold 3.1%. This clonotype was sampled from a woman aged 30 to 39 in good health and CMV-seronegative. Sample: PBMCs.

For the CDR3, the DNA is TGCGCCAGCAGGTTGGGAGCGGGGGCGAACACTGAAGCTTTCTTT. Its translation: CASRLGAGANTEAFF. The rearrangement joins TRBV5-1 to TRBJ1-1; possible D gene TRBD1, 6 bases. CDR1 is SGHRS and CDR2 is YFSETQ in the germline V gene. There are 15 residues in the CDR3. Full variable domain (outside the CDR3, taken from reference TRBV5-1 and TRBJ1-1): KAGVTQTPRYLIKTRGQQVTLSCSPISGHRSVSWYQQTPGQGLQFLFEYFSETQRNKGNFPGRFSGRQFSNSRSEMNVSTLELGDSALYLCASRLGAGANTEAFFGQGTRLTVV.